This T cell receptor (beta chain) was sequenced during a study of T cells in Graves' hyperthyroidism and ophthalmopathy. In the case of this clonotype: The antigen remains undetermined.

Study-wide results and limits: Clonotypes that were expanded in thyroid above 0.001 mostly appeared in blood too. Ophthalmopathy was predicted by the model a median of approximately 6 months ahead of onset.

Diagnosis rested on symptoms, serum thyroxine and TRAb, thyroid ultrasound, and orbital computed tomography. CDR1 is SGHVS and CDR2 is FNYEAQ in the germline V gene. CDR3 length: 12 amino acids. V was trimmed by 4 bases and J by 6 bases, leaving 10 bases between them. Amplification targeted TCR beta CDR3 regions from RNA transcripts. HTBI primers drove first-round RT-PCR of the TCR CDR3. From the multiplex PCR reads, TCRdb called clonotypes with MiXCR, one entry per CDR3 protein. Here the sample spans some 510,000 distinct CDR3 sequences, about 43% being singletons. Sample: peripheral blood or thyroid tissue (not recorded which). The receptor's source is a woman between 18 and 30 years old with Graves' hyperthyroidism. This chain joins TRBV7-6 and TRBJ2-7; weak D call: TRBD2 (5 bases). The CDR3 is CASSSDRGEQYF. The CDR3, as DNA: TGTGCCAGCAGCTCGGACCGGGGCGAGCAGTACTTC.